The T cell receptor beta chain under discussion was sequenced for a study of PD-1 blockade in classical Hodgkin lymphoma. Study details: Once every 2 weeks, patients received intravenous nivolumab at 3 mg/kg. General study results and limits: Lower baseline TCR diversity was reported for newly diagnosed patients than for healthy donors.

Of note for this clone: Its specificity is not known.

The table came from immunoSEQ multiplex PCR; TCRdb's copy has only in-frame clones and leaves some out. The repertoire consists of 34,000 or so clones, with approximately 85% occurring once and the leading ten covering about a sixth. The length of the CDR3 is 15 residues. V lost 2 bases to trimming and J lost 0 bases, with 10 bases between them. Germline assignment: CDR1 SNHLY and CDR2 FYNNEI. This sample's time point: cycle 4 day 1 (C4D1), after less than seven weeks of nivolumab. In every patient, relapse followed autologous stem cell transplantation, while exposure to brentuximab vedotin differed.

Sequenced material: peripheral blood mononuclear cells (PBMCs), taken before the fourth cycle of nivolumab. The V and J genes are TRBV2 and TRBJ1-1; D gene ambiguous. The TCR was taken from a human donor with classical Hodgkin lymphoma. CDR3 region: CASSELGLMNTEAFF. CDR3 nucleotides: TGTGCCAGCAGTGAACTCGGACTCATGAACACTGAAGCTTTCTTT.